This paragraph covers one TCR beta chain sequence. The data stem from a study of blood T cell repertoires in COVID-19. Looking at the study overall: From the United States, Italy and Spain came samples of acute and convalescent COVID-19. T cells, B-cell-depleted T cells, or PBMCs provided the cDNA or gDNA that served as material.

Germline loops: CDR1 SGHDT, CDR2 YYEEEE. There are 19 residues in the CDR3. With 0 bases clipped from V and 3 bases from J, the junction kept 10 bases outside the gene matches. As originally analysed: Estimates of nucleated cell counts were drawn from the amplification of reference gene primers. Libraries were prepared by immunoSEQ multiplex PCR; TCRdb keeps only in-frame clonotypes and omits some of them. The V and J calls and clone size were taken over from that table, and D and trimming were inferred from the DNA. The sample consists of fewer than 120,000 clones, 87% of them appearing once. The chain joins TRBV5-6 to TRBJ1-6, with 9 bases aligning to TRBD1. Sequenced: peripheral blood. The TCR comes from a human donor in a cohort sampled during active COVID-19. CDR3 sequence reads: CASSLELTGGFGYNSPLHF. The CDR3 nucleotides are TGTGCCAGCAGCTTGGAATTGACAGGGGGATTCGGCTATAATTCACCCCTCCACTTT.